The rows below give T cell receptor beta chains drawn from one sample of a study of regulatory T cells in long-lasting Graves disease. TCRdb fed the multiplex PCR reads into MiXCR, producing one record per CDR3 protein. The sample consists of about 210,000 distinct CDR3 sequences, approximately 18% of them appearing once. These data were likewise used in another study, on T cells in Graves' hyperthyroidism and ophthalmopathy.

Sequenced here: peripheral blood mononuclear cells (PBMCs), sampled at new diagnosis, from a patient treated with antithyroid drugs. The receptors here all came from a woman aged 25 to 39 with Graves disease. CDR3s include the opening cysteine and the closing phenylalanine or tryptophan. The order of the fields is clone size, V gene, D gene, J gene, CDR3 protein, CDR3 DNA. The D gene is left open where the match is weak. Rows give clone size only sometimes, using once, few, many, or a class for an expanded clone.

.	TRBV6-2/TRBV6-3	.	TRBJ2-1	CASSEKGIVYWEQFF	TGTGCCAGCAGTGAAAAAGGGATTGTGTATTGGGAGCAGTTCTTC
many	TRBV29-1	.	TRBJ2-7	CSVDGYEQYF	TGCAGCGTTGATGGGTACGAGCAGTACTTC
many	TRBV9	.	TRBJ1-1	CASSVVVTGGGSEAFF	TGTGCCAGCAGCGTAGTCGTGACAGGAGGAGGATCTGAAGCTTTCTTT
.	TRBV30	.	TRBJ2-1	CAWSVWVYNEQFF	TGTGCCTGGAGTGTATGGGTTTACAATGAGCAGTTCTTC
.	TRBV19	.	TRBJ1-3	CASSNGNTIYF	TGTGCCAGTAGTAACGGAAACACCATATATTTT
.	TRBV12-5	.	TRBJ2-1	CASGGVYNEQFF	TGTGCTAGTGGGGGGGTCTACAATGAGCAGTTCTTC
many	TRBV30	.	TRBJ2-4	CAWTWGTVQLAKNIQYF	TGTGCCTGGACCTGGGGAACAGTACAACTAGCCAAAAACATTCAGTACTTC
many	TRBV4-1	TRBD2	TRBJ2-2	CASSPRSGGKRGELFF	TGCGCCAGCAGCCCCCGTAGCGGGGGCAAACGCGGGGAGCTGTTTTTT
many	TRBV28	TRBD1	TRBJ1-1	CASSLYRGPTEAFF	TGTGCCAGCAGTTTATATAGGGGGCCAACTGAAGCTTTCTTT
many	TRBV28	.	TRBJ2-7	CASRPRGASGEQYF	TGTGCCAGCAGACCCAGGGGGGCCTCGGGCGAGCAGTACTTC
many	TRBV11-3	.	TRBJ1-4	CASSLDSPATPGEKLFF	TGTGCCAGCAGCTTAGATTCGCCGGCCACTCCTGGTGAAAAACTGTTTTTT